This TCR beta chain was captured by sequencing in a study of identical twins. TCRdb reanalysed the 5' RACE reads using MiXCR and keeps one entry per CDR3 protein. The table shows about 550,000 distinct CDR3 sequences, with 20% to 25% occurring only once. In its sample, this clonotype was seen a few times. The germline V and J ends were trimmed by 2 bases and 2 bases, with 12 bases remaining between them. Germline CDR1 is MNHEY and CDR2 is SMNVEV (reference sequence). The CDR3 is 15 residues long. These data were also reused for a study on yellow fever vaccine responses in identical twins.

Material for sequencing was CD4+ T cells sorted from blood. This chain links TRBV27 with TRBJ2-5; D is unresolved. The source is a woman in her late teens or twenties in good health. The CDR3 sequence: CASSLSNMGQETQYF. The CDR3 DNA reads TGTGCCAGCAGTTTAAGCAATATGGGGCAAGAGACCCAGTACTTC.